Listed here are 30 T cell receptor beta chains from one sample, sequenced in a study of CD8 T cells in ankylosing spondylitis (dated by TCRdb to 2017 to 2019). The library was built by means of 5' RACE. Sequencing relied on an Illumina HiSeq 2500. In TCRdb, the public reads were trimmed at Q25 with fastp and aligned with MiXCR, with productive beta chains retained. Each CDR3 protein appears once, grouped with its most common genes and DNA. The sample yields a few hundred thousand distinct CDR3 sequences; more than 20% were counted once. The leading ten clones occupy about a sixth of the sample. No antigen has been assigned to these receptors. Overall study results and their limits: A TCR beta motif made up of eight or nine highly homologous amino acid variants appeared to be characteristic of blood from ankylosing spondylitis patients.

Source material: blood, either unsorted or a sorted T cell fraction (not recorded which). These receptor sequences come from a male donor with ankylosing spondylitis.

This sequence joins TRBV5-6 and TRBJ1-1, with a weak D call TRBD1 (5 bases). This CDR3 has 14 residues. Germline loops: CDR1 SGHDT, CDR2 YYEEEE. Trimming took off 0 bases at V and 5 bases at J, with 11 bases between the two ends. CDR3 DNA: TGTGCCAGCAGCTTGGACAGGAGGGTTACTGAAGCTTTCTTT. As protein: CASSLDRRVTEAFF. The full variable domain, in which reference TRBV5-6 and TRBJ1-1 provide the parts outside the CDR3, is DAGVTQSPTHLIKTRGQQVTLRCSPKSGHDTVSWYQQALGQGPQFIFQYYEEEERQRGNFPDRFSGHQFPNYSSELNVNALLLGDSALYLCASSLDRRVTEAFFGQGTRLTVV.

This chain connects TRBV27 to TRBJ2-5; 7 bases are shared with TRBD2. J was trimmed by 5 bases and V by 6 bases; bases with no gene match: 3. Germline CDR1 and CDR2: MNHEY and SMNVEV (reference sequence). This CDR3 is 12 amino acids long. CDR3 nucleotides: TGTGCCAGCAGGCCGCGGGGGGAGACCCAGTACTTC. Translating it yields CASRPRGETQYF.

This chain uses TRBV2 with TRBJ2-5, with D unresolved. V dropped 6 bases and J dropped 5 bases, with 13 bases sitting between them. The CDR3 has 13 residues. Germline V CDR1 and CDR2: SNHLY, FYNNEI. CDR3 coding DNA: TGTGCCAGCAGGGGGAAGGGTATTGAGACCCAGTACTTC. This codes for CASRGKGIETQYF.

This clonotype was seen a single time. The rearrangement links TRBV6-2 or TRBV6-3 to TRBJ2-7; tentative D call: TRBD2 (5 bases). In germline, CDR1 is MNHEY, CDR2 SVGEGT. The CDR3 consists of 13 residues. V dropped 1 base and J dropped 1 base, with 5 bases sitting between them. As DNA, the CDR3 is TGTGCCAGCAGTTACTGGACTTCCTACGAGCAGTACTTC. Residues: CASSYWTSYEQYF.

This clonotype was seen only a few times. The rearrangement uses TRBV7-3 and TRBJ2-1; D is unresolved. The CDR3 loop spans 14 amino acids. Germline assignment: CDR1 SGHTA and CDR2 FQGTGA. The V end lost 2 bases, the J end lost 6 bases, and 11 bases lay between the germline ends. CDR3 nucleotides: TGTGCCAGCAGCTTAGAAGCGTATGCCAATGAGCAGTTCTTC. It encodes CASSLEAYANEQFF.

The chain joins TRBV7-2 to TRBJ1-5; D perhaps matches TRBD1 (5 bases). The CDR3 is 15 residues long. CDR1 and CDR2 from the germline V gene are SGHTA and FQGNSA. With 3 bases removed from V and 0 bases from J, the gap between germline ends came to 9 bases. DNA for the CDR3: TGTGCCAGCAGCTTTTGGGGGGATAGCAATCAGCCCCAGCATTTT. Its protein product is CASSFWGDSNQPQHF.

This clonotype was seen just once. J is TRBJ2-2 and V is TRBV4-1, with D unclear. This CDR3 has 15 amino acids. V was trimmed by 8 bases and J by 3 bases, leaving 16 bases between them. CDR1 MGHRA and CDR2 YSYEKL come from the germline V gene. This chain's CDR3 is CASRARSVDTGELFF. The CDR3 coding sequence is TGCGCCAGCCGCGCGAGGAGTGTGGACACCGGGGAGCTGTTTTTT.

This clonotype has at least ten counts. This CDR3 reads CASSLDRAYGYTF. The CDR3 coding sequence is TGCGCCAGCAGCCTGGACAGAGCCTATGGCTACACCTTC. The gene calls are TRBV5-1 and TRBJ1-2; TRBD1 might be the D (6 bases). CDR1 is SGHRS and CDR2 is YFSETQ in the germline V gene. The CDR3 length is 13 residues. V was clipped by 4 bases and J by 4 bases, with 11 bases between them.

V and J are TRBV29-1 and TRBJ1-5; TRBD1 matches 8 bases. Germline values: CDR1 SQVTM, CDR2 ANQGSEA. V was clipped by 4 bases and J by 5 bases; unmatched bases: 10. This CDR3 has 15 residues. The CDR3 DNA sequence: TGCAGCGTTGCCTCAAACCAGGGGGCCGATCAGCCCCAGCATTTT. It codes for CSVASNQGADQPQHF.

This clonotype was counted between two and nine times. This CDR3 is CASSLKRGPNTDTQYF. The CDR3 DNA reads as TGTGCCAGCAGCTTAAAGAGGGGCCCTAACACAGATACGCAGTATTTT. The chain links TRBV7-3 to TRBJ2-3; TRBD1 or TRBD2 may be the D gene (5 bases each). The V end lost 1 base, the J end lost 2 bases, and 13 bases lay between the germline ends. The CDR3 contains 16 residues. Germline lookup yields CDR1 SGHTA and CDR2 FQGTGA.

This clonotype was detected a few times. The chain is built from TRBV19 and TRBJ2-1; TRBD1 matches 9 bases. CDR3 length: 14 residues. Trimming removed 7 bases from V and 7 bases from J; junction bases left unmatched: 8. Germline lookup yields CDR1 LNHDA and CDR2 SQIVND (reference sequence). The CDR3 protein is CASKRDRVSNEQFF. CDR3 bases: TGTGCCAGTAAACGGGACAGGGTTTCAAATGAGCAGTTCTTC. The whole variable domain, filled in from reference TRBV19 and TRBJ2-1, reads DGGITQSPKYLFRKEGQNVTLSCEQNLNHDAMYWYRQDPGQGLRLIYYSQIVNDFQKGDIAEGYSVSREKKESFPLTVTSAQKNPTAFYLCASKRDRVSNEQFFGPGTRLTVL.

This clonotype was counted between two and nine times. This chain joins TRBV6-2 or TRBV6-3 and TRBJ2-5; 9 nucleotides match TRBD2. The CDR3 loop spans 15 amino acids. In germline, CDR1 is MNHEY, CDR2 SVGEGT. Trimming cost V 4 bases and J 3 bases; bases outside gene matches: 6. The DNA of the CDR3 is TGTGCCAGCAGTTCACTAGCGGGTTTTGAAGAGACCCAGTACTTC. Encoded protein: CASSSLAGFEETQYF.

A few counts support this clonotype. The CDR3 DNA reads as TGCAGCGCCGGAGACGGGACACGACCTAACACCGGGGAGCTGTTTTTT. Protein product: CSAGDGTRPNTGELFF. The rearrangement links TRBV29-1 to TRBJ2-2; a possible D gene is TRBD1 (6 bases). CDR1 is SQVTM, CDR2 ANQGSEA, per germline. The CDR3 is 16 residues long. V lost 7 bases, J lost 2 bases, and 20 bases lay in between.

The chain links TRBV9 to TRBJ1-5, with a possible D match to TRBD1 (6 bases). The CDR3 sequence is 14 residues long. CDR1 and CDR2 (germline): SGDLS, YYNGEE. Trimming cost V 0 bases and J 7 bases, with 11 bases left between them. In DNA, the CDR3 is TGTGCCAGCAGCGTAGGGGGGACATCCCAGCCCCAGCATTTT. Its translation: CASSVGGTSQPQHF.

With respect to this clonotype: One end of the junction fails to match germline, which may point to a read error. The chain is built from TRBV10-3 and TRBJ2-1; unclear D gene. CDR3 length equals 11 residues. Germline V gene lookup returns CDR1 ENHRY and CDR2 SYGVKD. CDR3 region: CAFSVNNEQFF. The CDR3 DNA reads TGTGCCTTCAGTGTCAACAATGAGCAGTTCTTC.

The CDR3 sequence: CASSQAGPSEQFF. The CDR3 bases are TGTGCCAGCAGCCAAGCGGGCCCGAGTGAGCAGTTCTTC. The chain combines TRBV14 with TRBJ2-1; D unclear. Deletions cut 1 base from V and 9 bases from J, with 10 bases between. This CDR3 has 13 residues. CDR1 and CDR2 (germline): SGHDN, FVKESK.

The table lists this clonotype with a few counts. This sequence joins TRBV5-6 and TRBJ1-2; TRBD1 might be the D (5 bases). The CDR3 sequence is 13 residues long. V was pared by 0 bases and J by 3 bases, with 6 bases between. Germline V gene lookup returns CDR1 SGHDT and CDR2 YYEEEE. This chain's CDR3 is CASSLGGYYGYTF. CDR3 coding DNA: TGTGCCAGCAGCTTGGGGGGCTACTATGGCTACACCTTC.

This clonotype occurred a few times. The rearrangement uses TRBV3-1 and TRBJ1-2, with D possibly matching TRBD1 (5 bases). Germline V CDR1 and CDR2: LGHDT, YNNKEL (reference sequence). The CDR3 contains 18 residues. Deletions cut 1 base from V and 4 bases from J, with 22 bases between. CDR3: CASSQGNPRSHGGYGYTF. The CDR3 DNA reads TGTGCCAGCAGCCAAGGAAACCCTCGATCCCACGGGGGCTATGGCTACACCTTC.

This clonotype was recorded a few times. The chain uses TRBV14 and TRBJ2-3, with TRBD1 matching over 8 bases. In germline, CDR1 is SGHDN, CDR2 FVKESK. This CDR3 comprises 16 residues. Germline trimming cut 4 bases from V and 2 bases from J; bases unmatched to any gene: 8. CDR3 DNA: TGTGCCAGCAGCCTGACAGGGGTCTTCTCCACAGATACGCAGTATTTT. This encodes CASSLTGVFSTDTQYF. Filled out from reference TRBV14 and TRBJ2-3, the complete variable domain reads EAGVTQFPSHSVIEKGQTVTLRCDPISGHDNLYWYRRVMGKEIKFLLHFVKESKQDESGMPNNRFLAERTGGTYSTLKVQPAELEDSGVYFCASSLTGVFSTDTQYFGPGTRLTVL.

The chain has TRBV6-2 or TRBV6-3 and TRBJ2-7; D may be TRBD1 or TRBD2 (5 bases each). With 6 bases removed from V and 7 bases from J, the gap between germline ends came to 22 bases. This CDR3 is built from 15 residues. Germline V gene data show CDR1 as MNHEY and CDR2 as SVGEGT. The DNA for the CDR3 is TGTGCCAGCAGCGCAAACCGGGGCGTCCTGGGGGAGCAGTACTTC. Translated, it gives CASSANRGVLGEQYF.

V is TRBV28 and J is TRBJ2-2; TRBD1 aligns across 8 bases. In germline, CDR1 is MDHEN, CDR2 SYDVKM. Trimming removed 5 bases from V and 3 bases from J; junction bases left unmatched: 5. This CDR3 spans 15 amino acids. The CDR3 coding sequence is TGTGCCAGCAGTCCCGGACAGGGATACACCGGGGAGCTGTTTTTT. This encodes CASSPGQGYTGELFF. Filled out from reference TRBV28 and TRBJ2-2, the complete variable domain reads DVKVTQSSRYLVKRTGEKVFLECVQDMDHENMFWYRQDPGLGLRLIYFSYDVKMKEKGDIPEGYSVSREKKERFSLILESASTNQTSMYLCASSPGQGYTGELFFGEGSRLTVL.

V gene TRBV5-1 combines with J gene TRBJ2-3, with D tentatively TRBD1 (6 bases). This CDR3 has 15 residues. V was pared by 4 bases and J by 2 bases, with 14 bases between. Germline loops: CDR1 SGHRS, CDR2 YFSETQ. CDR3 sequence (DNA): TGCGCCAGCAGCCTGGACAGTCCGGACACAGATACGCAGTATTTT. Its translation is CASSLDSPDTDTQYF.

J is TRBJ2-1 and V is TRBV6-6; TRBD2 matches at 7 bases. This CDR3 is 12 amino acids long. In germline, CDR1 is MNHNY, CDR2 SVGAGI (reference sequence). After removal of 5 bases from V and 10 bases from J, the junction contained 5 bases not matched to a gene. CDR3 DNA sequence: TGTGCCAGCAGTGTACGGCGGGAGGAGCAGTTCTTC. Residues: CASSVRREEQFF.

The rearrangement joins TRBV5-1 to TRBJ2-2; D is uncertain. The CDR3 has 16 residues. Trimming pared 1 base from V and 0 bases from J, leaving 10 bases between. CDR1 is SGHRS and CDR2 is YFSETQ in the germline V gene. The CDR3 DNA is TGCGCCAGCAGCTTGAGTCTACGGCCGAACACCGGGGAGCTGTTTTTT. It specifies CASSLSLRPNTGELFF.

V and J are TRBV11-2 and TRBJ1-5; D remains ambiguous. CDR1 and CDR2 (germline): SGHAT, FQNNGV. The CDR3 length is 14 residues. The V gene lost 5 bases and the J gene lost 3 bases, with 11 bases spanning the gap. CDR3 nucleotide sequence: TGTGCCAGCAGCCAAGGGATTGTCAATCAGCCCCAGCATTTT. Its protein is CASSQGIVNQPQHF. The entire variable domain, with the rest obtained from reference TRBV11-2 and TRBJ1-5, is as follows: EAGVAQSPRYKIIEKRQSVAFWCNPISGHATLYWYQQILGQGPKLLIQFQNNGVVDDSQLPKDRFSAERLKGVDSTLKIQPAKLEDSAVYLCASSQGIVNQPQHFGDGTRLSIL.

The rearrangement uses TRBV29-1 and TRBJ2-1, with TRBD2 identical over 8 bases. The CDR3 is made up of 14 amino acids. V dropped 1 base and J dropped 9; count of bases not matched to a gene: 8. Germline values: CDR1 SQVTM, CDR2 ANQGSEA. In DNA form, the CDR3 reads TGCAGCGTTGAAGTAACGGGAGGGCCGGTTGAGCAGTTCTTC. Its translation: CSVEVTGGPVEQFF.

The chain combines TRBV15 with TRBJ1-6; 8 bases agree with TRBD1. Germline V gives CDR1 LNHNV, CDR2 YYDKDF (reference sequence). Unmatched junction bases numbered 7, after V lost 4 bases and J lost 8 bases. The length of the CDR3 is 15 residues. CDR3 region: CATSIRDRFHSPLHF. In DNA, the CDR3 is TGTGCCACCAGCATCCGGGACAGGTTTCATTCACCCCTCCACTTT.

This clonotype was observed a few times. The chain employs TRBV2 and TRBJ2-1; D unresolved. This CDR3 has 13 amino acids. V was cut by 6 bases and J by 0 bases, with 6 bases left in between. Germline loops: CDR1 SNHLY, CDR2 FYNNEI. The CDR3 here is CASRSDSYNEQFF. The CDR3 DNA sequence: TGTGCCAGCAGGAGCGACTCCTACAATGAGCAGTTCTTC.

The genes are TRBV5-1 and TRBJ2-1; 8 positions match TRBD2. CDR3 length: 15 residues. With V trimmed by 3 bases and J by 3 bases, 5 bases remained unmatched. Germline lookup yields CDR1 SGHRS and CDR2 YFSETQ. CDR3 region: CASSSGTSIYNEQFF. The DNA for the CDR3 is TGCGCCAGCAGCTCCGGGACTAGTATCTACAATGAGCAGTTCTTC.

This clonotype was recorded at least ten times. The chain uses TRBV4-1 and TRBJ2-1, with 9 nucleotides matching TRBD2. The CDR3 has 18 amino acids. The germline V gene encodes CDR1 MGHRA and CDR2 YSYEKL. The V gene end was trimmed by 2 bases and the J gene end by 4 bases; junction bases not matched to a gene: 12. The CDR3 nucleotides read TGCGCCAGCAGCCAAAGTACAACCCGCGGGAGGGGGTACAATGAGCAGTTCTTC. It translates to CASSQSTTRGRGYNEQFF.